The 11 T cell receptor beta chains below come from one sample, sequenced in a study of blood T cell repertoires in COVID-19. Data came from immunoSEQ multiplex PCR; TCRdb stores just in-frame clones and leaves some out. Seen here are 27,000 or so clones, 88% observed once, and the top ten hold 26%. Sequencing was performed on peripheral blood. These receptors all come from a human donor in a cohort sampled during active COVID-19.

This clone was detected a few times. V usage is TRBV14 and J usage is TRBJ2-7, with unresolved D. The CDR3 is 15 residues long. V was trimmed by 0 bases and J by 6 bases, leaving 15 bases between them. CDR1 and CDR2 from the germline V gene are SGHDN and FVKESK. In nucleotides, the CDR3 is TGTGCCAGCAGCCAAGACGTTCCAGGAAAGGCCGAGCAGTACTTC. Translated, it gives CASSQDVPGKAEQYF.

The V and J genes are TRBV4-1 and TRBJ2-7; 9 bases align to TRBD1. The germline CDR1 and CDR2 sequences are MGHRA and YSYEKL. V lost 4 bases to trimming and J lost 4 bases; unmatched junction nucleotides: 5. CDR3 length equals 14 residues. The CDR3 loop reads CASSLGQGMYEQYF. The CDR3 DNA reads TGCGCCAGCAGCCTGGGACAGGGTATGTACGAGCAGTACTTC.

The J gene is TRBJ1-2, the V gene TRBV19; the match to TRBD1 covers 8 bases. CDR1 and CDR2 (germline): LNHDA, SQIVND (reference sequence). With 1 base clipped from V and 4 bases from J, the junction kept 5 bases outside the gene matches. The CDR3 is 15 residues long. The CDR3 DNA reads as TGTGCCAGTAGTATAGGAACAGGGGGAAGCTATGGCTACACCTTC. As protein: CASSIGTGGSYGYTF.

In regard to this clone: Other DNA variants within this sample encode the same CDR3. The chain links TRBV5-4 to TRBJ2-4, with D possibly matching TRBD1 (5 bases). Between the trimmed V and J ends, which lost 4 bases and 4 bases, there was a span of 12 bases. The CDR3 extends over 14 amino acids. In germline, CDR1 is SGHNT, CDR2 YYREEE (reference sequence). Here the CDR3 DNA reads TGTGCCAGCAGCCCCCGGCAGGGTAAAAACATTCAGTACTTC. Translation gives CASSPRQGKNIQYF.

The chain carries TRBV7-2 and TRBJ2-7; TRBD2 might be the D (6 bases). Trimming removed 1 base at V and 5 bases at J, with 9 bases between. Per the germline V gene, CDR1 is SGHTA and CDR2 is FQGNSA. This CDR3 has 13 residues. CDR3: CASSLVAVDEQYF. The CDR3 nucleotides are TGTGCCAGCAGCTTAGTAGCGGTCGACGAGCAGTACTTC.

There are a few counts of this clone. This rearrangement joins TRBV11-2 to TRBJ2-5; TRBD2 agrees at 9 bases. This CDR3 region has 15 residues. Germline CDR1 and CDR2: SGHAT and FQNNGV. V trimming: 4 bases; J trimming: 5 bases; junction bases outside the gene matches: 8. The CDR3 bases are TGTGCCAGCAGCTCTGGCGGGGGGGCCCGGGAGACCCAGTACTTC. Translated, it gives CASSSGGGARETQYF.

This clone was observed a handful of times. This chain links TRBV20-1 with TRBJ2-7; 7 nucleotides match TRBD1. The CDR3 contains 11 residues. Germline values: CDR1 DFQATT, CDR2 SNEGSKA (reference sequence). The junction had 5 bases not matched to a gene; V was cut back by 5 bases and J by 7 bases. The CDR3 loop is CSAVEQGEQYF. DNA for the CDR3: TGCAGTGCTGTCGAACAGGGGGAGCAGTACTTC.

V and J are TRBV6-5 and TRBJ1-3; 8 positions agree with TRBD1. The CDR3 has 15 amino acids. Losses at the gene ends were 6 bases for V and 0 bases for J; bases not matched to a gene: 4. Looked up from germline, CDR1 is MNHEY and CDR2 is SVGAGI. The CDR3 DNA reads TGTGCCAGCAGCCAGACAGGGGACTCTGGAAACACCATATATTTT. Residues: CASSQTGDSGNTIYF.

This chain links TRBV5-1 with TRBJ2-1; a weak D match, TRBD1 (7 bases). V lost 4 bases, J lost 0 bases, and 11 bases lay in between. The CDR3 is 15 residues long. Germline values: CDR1 SGHRS, CDR2 YFSETQ. This CDR3 is CASSPEGASYNEQFF. The CDR3 DNA follows: TGCGCCAGCAGCCCGGAGGGGGCCTCCTACAATGAGCAGTTCTTC.

The chain combines TRBV19 with TRBJ1-2, with 9 bases aligning to TRBD1. The germline gives CDR1 LNHDA, CDR2 SQIVND (reference sequence). V dropped 8 bases and J dropped 5; count of bases not matched to a gene: 3. The CDR3 totals 12 residues. The CDR3 DNA sequence: TGTGCCAGTGGGGACAGGGAGTATGGCTACACCTTC. Translated: CASGDREYGYTF.

V gene TRBV29-1 combines with J gene TRBJ2-2; possibly TRBD1 for D (6 bases). This CDR3 region has 12 residues. The germline V gene encodes CDR1 SQVTM and CDR2 ANQGSEA. V lost 6 bases and J lost 7, with 12 bases in between. The CDR3: CSVPGVDGELFF. The DNA for the CDR3 is TGCAGCGTCCCAGGGGTTGACGGGGAGCTGTTTTTT.